The text below deals with one TCR beta chain. The sample is drawn from a study of blood T cell repertoires in COVID-19. Germline V gene lookup returns CDR1 LNHDA and CDR2 SQIVND (reference sequence). The CDR3 has 14 residues. V was trimmed by 6 bases and J by 3 bases, leaving 14 bases between them. Generated by immunoSEQ multiplex PCR, the TCRdb table keeps only in-frame clones and is missing some. The sample has hundreds of thousands of clones, more than 70% seen once. The V and J genes are TRBV19 and TRBJ2-5; the D gene is possibly TRBD2 (6 bases). The sequence was collected from a man aged 35-49 years with acute or convalescent COVID-19. The source material was peripheral blood. CDR3 sequence (DNA): TGTGCCAGTAGCCGGGACTTCCAAAAAGAGACCCAGTACTTC. This sequence encodes CASSRDFQKETQYF.